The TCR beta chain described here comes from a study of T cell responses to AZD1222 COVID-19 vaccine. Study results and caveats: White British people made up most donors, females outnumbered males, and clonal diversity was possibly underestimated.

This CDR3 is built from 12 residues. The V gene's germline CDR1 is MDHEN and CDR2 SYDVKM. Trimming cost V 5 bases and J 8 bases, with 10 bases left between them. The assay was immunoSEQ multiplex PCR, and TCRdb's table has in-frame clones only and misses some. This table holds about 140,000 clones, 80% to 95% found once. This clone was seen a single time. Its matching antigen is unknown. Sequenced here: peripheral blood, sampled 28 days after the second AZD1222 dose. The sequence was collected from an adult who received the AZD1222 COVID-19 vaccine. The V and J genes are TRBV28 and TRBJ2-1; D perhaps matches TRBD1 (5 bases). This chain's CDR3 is CASSAPTDEQFF. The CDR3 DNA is TGTGCCAGCAGTGCACCGACAGATGAGCAGTTCTTC.